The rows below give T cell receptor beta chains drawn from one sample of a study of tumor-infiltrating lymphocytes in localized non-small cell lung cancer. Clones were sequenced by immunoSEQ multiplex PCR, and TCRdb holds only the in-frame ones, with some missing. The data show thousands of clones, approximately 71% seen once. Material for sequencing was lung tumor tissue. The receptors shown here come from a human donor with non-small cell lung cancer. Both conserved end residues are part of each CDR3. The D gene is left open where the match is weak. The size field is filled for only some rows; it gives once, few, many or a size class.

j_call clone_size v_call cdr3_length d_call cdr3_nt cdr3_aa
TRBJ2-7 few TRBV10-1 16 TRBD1 TGCGCCAGCAGTGATCTATGGACAGGGCACTCCCGTGAGCAGTACTTC CASSDLWTGHSREQYF
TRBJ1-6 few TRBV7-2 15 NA TGTGCCAGCAAAACAGTAGGGGCTTATAATTCACCCCTCCACTTT CASKTVGAYNSPLHF
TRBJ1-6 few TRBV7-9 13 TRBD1 TGTGCCAGCAGCTTACGGGACAGGGGATCCCTCCACTTT CASSLRDRGSLHF
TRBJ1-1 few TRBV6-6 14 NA TGTGCCAGCAGTTACCGGGGCTTGAACACTGAAGCTTTCTTT CASSYRGLNTEAFF
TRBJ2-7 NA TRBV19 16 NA TGTGCCAGTAGTTCGAGCCCGGGACGGCCCTCCTACGAGCAGTACTTC CASSSSPGRPSYEQYF
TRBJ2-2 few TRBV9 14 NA TGTGCCAGCAGCTTACTCAGGATTCCCGGGGAGCTGTTTTTT CASSLLRIPGELFF
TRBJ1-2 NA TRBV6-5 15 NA TGTGCCAGCACCCCTCGGGAAGGGCCTTTCTATGGCTACACCTTC CASTPREGPFYGYTF
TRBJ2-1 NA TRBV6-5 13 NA TGTGCCAGCAGTCCCTATAATTACAATGAGCAGTTCTTC CASSPYNYNEQFF
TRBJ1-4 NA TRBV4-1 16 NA TGCGCCAGCAGCCCTCTCAGACAGACAACTAATGAAAAACTGTTTTTT CASSPLRQTTNEKLFF
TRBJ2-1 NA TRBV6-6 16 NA TGTGCCAGCAGACCCATCACAGGGAAATCCGCCAATGAGCAGTTCTTC CASRPITGKSANEQFF
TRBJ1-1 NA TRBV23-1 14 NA TGCGCCAGCAGTCGCAGACCGGCGAACACTGAAGCTTTCTTT CASSRRPANTEAFF
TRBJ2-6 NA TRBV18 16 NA TGTGCCAGCTCACCATCGGAGGGGGCGGGGGCCAACGTCCTGACTTTC CASSPSEGAGANVLTF
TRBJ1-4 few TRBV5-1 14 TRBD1 TGCGCCAGCAGCTTGACAGGGGACTTACATGAACTGTTTTTT CASSLTGDLHELFF
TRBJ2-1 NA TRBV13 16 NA TGTGCCAGCAGCTTAGGGGTGCGGGGAGCCTACAATGAGCAGTTCTTC CASSLGVRGAYNEQFF
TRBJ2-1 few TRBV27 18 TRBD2 TGTGCCAGCAGTTCCGGGCGCCTAGCGGGGGGCTCCTACAATGAGCAGTTCTTC CASSSGRLAGGSYNEQFF
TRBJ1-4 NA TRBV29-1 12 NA TGCAGCGTTAAAGTAGGTAATGAAAAACTGTTTTTT CSVKVGNEKLFF
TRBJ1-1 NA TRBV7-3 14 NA TGTGCCAGCAGCTTATTAGGTGAAAACACTGAAGCTTTCTTT CASSLLGENTEAFF
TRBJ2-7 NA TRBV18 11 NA TGTGCCAGCTCACAATCCTACGAGCAGTACTTC CASSQSYEQYF
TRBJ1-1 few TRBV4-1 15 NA TGCGCCAGCAGCCAAGATAGGAGGAGAGAAACTGAAGCTTTCTTT CASSQDRRRETEAFF
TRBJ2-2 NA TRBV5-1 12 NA TGCGCCAGCACTCGGGACACCGGGGAGCTGTTTTTT CASTRDTGELFF
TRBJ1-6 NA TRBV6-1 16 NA TGTGCCAGCAGTGAAGCCGATAGGTCCTATAATTCACCCCTCCACTTT CASSEADRSYNSPLHF
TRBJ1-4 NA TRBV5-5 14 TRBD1 TGTGCCAGCAGCCGGGACAGGGTGGGAGAAAAACTGTTTTTT CASSRDRVGEKLFF
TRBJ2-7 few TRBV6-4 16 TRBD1 TGTGCCAGCATCCCGACTTCCCGGGACAGTACCCACGAGCAGTACTTC CASIPTSRDSTHEQYF